The 21 T cell receptor beta chains presented below share a single source sample, sequenced in a study of cytomegalovirus exposure and HLA in healthy donors (dated by TCRdb to about 2017). Library prep was done by the immunoSEQ multiplex PCR assay. For the multiplex PCR, a mixture combining 60 forward primers for TCR Vbeta segments and 13 reverse primers for TCR Jbeta segments was used. The immuneACCESS repertoire file appears here via TCRdb, limited to in-frame rearrangements. These files lack a portion of the clones; in checked studies, under half of the deficit traces to unresolved V genes, and the cause of the others is not known. The sample table holds some 170,000 clones, of which roughly 80% were seen once. The ten largest account for roughly 7.6% of the sample. Sequencing was carried out using PBMCs. The source is a woman in her thirties in good health and CMV-seropositive.

The rearrangement links TRBV5-1 to TRBJ1-2; D might be TRBD1 (5 bases). Trimming shortened V by 4 bases and J by 4 bases, and 14 bases separated the two germline ends. This CDR3 has 14 amino acids. Germline CDR1 reads SGHRS; CDR2 reads YFSETQ. CDR3 coding DNA: TGCGCCAGCAGCCCTATAGGGGTTGGCTATGGCTACACCTTC. It is translated as CASSPIGVGYGYTF.

J is TRBJ2-5 and V is TRBV30; the match to TRBD1 covers 9 bases. Germline values: CDR1 GTSNPN, CDR2 SVGIG (reference sequence). Germline trimming cut 3 bases from V and 4 bases from J; bases unmatched to any gene: 9. The CDR3 spans 15 residues. In DNA, the CDR3 is TGTGCCTGGAGCGACGGGGGACAGGGAAGAGAGACCCAGTACTTC. It translates to CAWSDGGQGRETQYF.

This chain joins TRBV10-3 and TRBJ1-6, with D unresolved. This CDR3 region has 14 residues. Trimming pared 8 bases from V and 12 bases from J, leaving 20 bases between. The germline V gene has CDR1 ENHRY and CDR2 SYGVKD. The CDR3 region has the DNA TGTGCCATCCGAGACGGGGTAGGTAACGGACCCCTCCACTTT. Protein: CAIRDGVGNGPLHF.

This chain joins TRBV19 and TRBJ1-5, with D possibly TRBD1 on 6 matching bases. This CDR3 is built from 14 residues. Germline V gives CDR1 LNHDA, CDR2 SQIVND (reference sequence). The V and J ends lost 10 bases and 6 bases respectively, with 19 bases between them. The CDR3 region has the DNA TGTGCCACTACAGGGTCGGGACATTCTCAGCCCCAGCATTTT. This codes for CATTGSGHSQPQHF.

The V gene is TRBV6-1, the J gene TRBJ1-4; tentatively, D is TRBD1 (6 bases). The V end lost 3 bases, the J end lost 4 bases, and 9 bases lay between the germline ends. The CDR3 sequence is 14 residues long. Looked up from germline, CDR1 is MNHNS and CDR2 is SASEGT. The chain's CDR3 is CASSEGAGNEKLFF. The CDR3 DNA is TGTGCCAGCAGTGAGGGGGCGGGTAATGAAAAACTGTTTTTT.

This rearrangement joins TRBV5-1 to TRBJ2-7, with 8 bases aligning to TRBD1. V lost 0 bases to trimming and J lost 2 bases; unmatched junction nucleotides: 4. The CDR3 length is 15 residues. Germline values: CDR1 SGHRS, CDR2 YFSETQ. The CDR3 DNA reads TGCGCCAGCAGCTTGGGACAGGGGAATCCCTACGAGCAGTACTTC. Translation: CASSLGQGNPYEQYF.

The V gene is TRBV11-2, the J gene TRBJ2-2; a possible D gene is TRBD1 (5 bases). The CDR3 loop spans 19 amino acids. V gave up 1 base and J gave up 1 base, with 19 bases separating them. Germline V CDR1 and CDR2: SGHAT, FQNNGV. The CDR3: CASSLGPPGRALNTGELFF. The CDR3 region has the DNA TGTGCCAGCAGCTTAGGGCCTCCGGGCAGGGCACTGAACACCGGGGAGCTGTTTTTT.

This chain links TRBV7-8 with TRBJ2-5; D is undetermined. Germline V gene sequence: CDR1 SGHVS, CDR2 FQNEAQ. V dropped 2 bases and J dropped 2 bases, with 15 bases sitting between them. This CDR3 contains 16 residues. The CDR3 nucleotides read TGTGCCAGCAGCTTACTTTTGCGCCGGGTTCAAGAGACCCAGTACTTC. Its translation: CASSLLLRRVQETQYF.

V gene TRBV11-2 combines with J gene TRBJ1-6, with D maybe TRBD1 (5 bases). This CDR3 is built from 12 residues. Germline V gene data show CDR1 as SGHAT and CDR2 as FQNNGV. V was shortened by 4 bases and J by 10 bases, with 8 bases between the two germline ends. The CDR3 nucleotides read TGTGCCAGCAGCTGGGAGGGGTCACCCCTCCACTTT. Protein product: CASSWEGSPLHF.

The chain has TRBV9 and TRBJ2-1; the match to TRBD2 covers 12 bases. Germline CDR1 reads SGDLS; CDR2 reads YYNGEE. J gave up 8 bases and V 3 bases, and 6 bases lay outside the gene matches. This CDR3 is built from 15 residues. The CDR3 coding sequence is TGTGCCAGCAGCGCTTCACTAGCGGGGGGTGATGAGCAGTTCTTC. The encoded protein is CASSASLAGGDEQFF.

The chain is built from TRBV9 and TRBJ2-7; 9 nucleotides match TRBD1. The CDR3 spans 15 residues. Germline loops: CDR1 SGDLS, CDR2 YYNGEE. After removal of 0 bases from V and 3 bases from J, the junction contained 4 bases not matched to a gene. Written as DNA, the CDR3 is TGTGCCAGCAGCGTAGGAGGGGGACAGGGCTACGAGCAGTACTTC. Its protein is CASSVGGGQGYEQYF.

V is TRBV6-1 and J is TRBJ2-5; D is undetermined. Trimming pared 6 bases from V and 5 bases from J, leaving 19 bases between. Per the germline V gene, CDR1 is MNHNS and CDR2 is SASEGT. CDR3 length equals 15 residues. CDR3 protein: CASSPLWLTEETQYF. The CDR3 nucleotides read TGTGCCAGCAGCCCTTTATGGCTAACGGAGGAGACCCAGTACTTC.

The rearrangement links TRBV27 to TRBJ1-1; D gene uncertain. The CDR3 is made up of 13 amino acids. V lost 2 bases and J 1 base, leaving 5 bases between the germline ends. Germline CDR1 MNHEY, CDR2 SMNVEV (reference sequence). CDR3 DNA sequence: TGTGCCAGCAGTTTAACAAGGAACACTGAAGCTTTCTTT. The encoded protein is CASSLTRNTEAFF.

On this clone itself: Germline and junction disagree at one end, which may indicate a read error. This chain joins TRBV2 and TRBJ1-5, with D perhaps matching TRBD1 (6 bases). CDR3 length: 18 amino acids. Germline assignment: CDR1 SNHLY and CDR2 FYNNEI. CDR3 nucleotide sequence: TGTGCCAGTAGTGAAGCGCTTCGGGGAGGGGGTTATTTTCAGCCCCAGCATTTT. Translated, it gives CASSEALRGGGYFQPQHF. The variable domain in full, completed from reference TRBV2 and TRBJ1-5, reads EPEVTQTPSHQVTQMGQEVILRCVPISNHLYFYWYRQILGQKVEFLVSFYNNEISEKSEIFDDQFSVERPDGSNFTLKIRSTKLEDSAMYFCASSEALRGGGYFQPQHFGDGTRLSIL.

V is TRBV15 and J is TRBJ2-5, with TRBD2 matching 16 bases. The trim removed 8 bases at V and 7 bases at J, leaving 13 bases unmatched. Germline-derived CDR1 and CDR2 are LNHNV and YYDKDF (reference sequence). The CDR3 has 17 residues. In nucleotides, the CDR3 is TGTGCCACCTCGATCGAGGGACTAGCGGGGGGGCGAGGGACCCAGTACTTC. This sequence encodes CATSIEGLAGGRGTQYF.

The CDR3 bases are TGTGCTAGTGGTTTGGTGCTAGCGGGGGGTTTCCTGGATTCCTACGAGCAGTACTTC. As protein: CASGLVLAGGFLDSYEQYF. V and J are TRBV12-5 and TRBJ2-7, with TRBD2 identical over 11 bases. Losses at the gene ends were 0 bases for V and 1 base for J; bases not matched to a gene: 11. There are 19 residues in the CDR3. From germline, CDR1 is LGHNT and CDR2 FRNRAP. Complete variable domain (other parts from reference TRBV12-5 and TRBJ2-7): DARVTQTPRHKVTEMGQEVTMRCQPILGHNTVFWYRQTMMQGLELLAYFRNRAPLDDSGMPKDRFSAEMPDATLATLKIQPSEPRDSAVYFCASGLVLAGGFLDSYEQYFGPGTRLTVT.

The J gene is TRBJ1-2, the V gene TRBV9; D is uncertain. The germline V and J ends were trimmed by 1 base and 0 bases, with 7 bases remaining between them. This CDR3 has 14 amino acids. Germline V gene sequence: CDR1 SGDLS, CDR2 YYNGEE. The CDR3 bases are TGTGCCAGCAGCGTAAATGGGCCTAACTATGGCTACACCTTC. Its translation is CASSVNGPNYGYTF.

This rearrangement joins TRBV29-1 to TRBJ2-1; 12 nucleotides line up with TRBD2. With V trimmed by 2 bases and J by 4 bases, 3 bases remained unmatched. The CDR3 contains 15 residues. Looked up from germline, CDR1 is SQVTM and CDR2 is ANQGSEA. CDR3 sequence: CSVEHGLAGYNEQFF. CDR3 bases: TGCAGCGTTGAACACGGACTAGCGGGGTACAATGAGCAGTTCTTC.

V usage is TRBV9 and J usage is TRBJ2-1; a possible D gene is TRBD1 (7 bases). Germline assignment: CDR1 SGDLS and CDR2 YYNGEE. This CDR3 spans 14 amino acids. Trimming pared 4 bases from V and 8 bases from J, leaving 16 bases between. CDR3 nucleotides: TGTGCCAGCAGCCTCCGGACAGGCGGGGATGAGCAGTTCTTC. This encodes CASSLRTGGDEQFF. The variable domain in full, completed from reference TRBV9 and TRBJ2-1, reads DSGVTQTPKHLITATGQRVTLRCSPRSGDLSVYWYQQSLDQGLQFLIQYYNGEERAKGNILERFSAQQFPDLHSELNLSSLELGDSALYFCASSLRTGGDEQFFGPGTRLTVL.

The chain has TRBV6-5 and TRBJ1-3, with unresolved D. Deletions cut 4 bases from V and 3 bases from J, with 7 bases between. The germline CDR1 and CDR2 sequences are MNHEY and SVGAGI. The CDR3 runs 13 residues. CDR3 sequence: CASSFNLGNTIYF. As DNA, the CDR3 is TGTGCCAGCAGTTTTAATCTTGGAAACACCATATATTTT.

The gene calls are TRBV13 and TRBJ2-1; 14 nucleotides align to TRBD2. Germline V gives CDR1 PRHDT, CDR2 FYEKMQ (reference sequence). V dropped 5 bases and J dropped 3; count of bases not matched to a gene: 15. CDR3 length: 20 amino acids. This CDR3 reads CASSPGTSGGRTSYYNEQFF. CDR3 nucleotide sequence: TGTGCCAGCAGCCCAGGGACTAGCGGGGGCCGCACCTCGTACTACAATGAGCAGTTCTTC. Together with reference TRBV13 and TRBJ2-1, the CDR3 gives the full variable domain: AAGVIQSPRHLIKEKRETATLKCYPIPRHDTVYWYQQGPGQDPQFLISFYEKMQSDKGSIPDRFSAQQFSDYHSELNMSSLELGDSALYFCASSPGTSGGRTSYYNEQFFGPGTRLTVL.